The rows below give T cell receptor beta chains drawn from one sample of a study of regulatory T cells in long-lasting Graves disease. TCRdb independently ran MiXCR on the multiplex PCR reads; one entry per CDR3 protein. The top ten hold 20% to 25% of the sample, which has 400,000 to 500,000 distinct CDR3 sequences, around 15% seen once. These data were likewise used in another study, on T cells in Graves' hyperthyroidism and ophthalmopathy.

Specimen: peripheral blood mononuclear cells (PBMCs), collected at new diagnosis, from a patient treated with antithyroid drugs. These receptors were obtained from a woman aged 18-35 years with Graves disease. Both conserved end residues are trimmed from each CDR3.

j_call	v_call	cdr3_aa
TRBJ2-5	TRBV7-3	ASSRTSAETQY
TRBJ1-2	TRBV12-3/TRBV12-4	ASSTHLGSPDYGYT
TRBJ2-1	TRBV4-1	ASSRVAGVNPYNEQF
TRBJ1-1	TRBV27	ASSLMVHTEAF
TRBJ2-2	TRBV9	ASSVPAGNTGELF
TRBJ2-5	TRBV24-1	ATSDFGTSGQETQY
TRBJ2-7	TRBV5-1	ASSLGREYEQY
TRBJ1-5	TRBV28	ASWTQGQSQH
TRBJ2-3	TRBV7-2	ASSPLSTTDTQY
TRBJ1-6	TRBV5-4	ASRSYNSPLH
TRBJ2-7	TRBV3-1	ASSPLGGEQY
TRBJ1-5	TRBV2	ASSDVLDSIDQPQH
TRBJ1-4	TRBV30	AWTRPKTATNEKLF
TRBJ1-1	TRBV6-5	ASSYQGGNTEAF
TRBJ2-5	TRBV11-2	ASSLFRDTNFQETQY
TRBJ2-1	TRBV20-1	SAQRELYNEQF
TRBJ2-5	TRBV14	ASSHRLAGEETQY
TRBJ2-1	TRBV2	ASKETTIGDEQF
TRBJ1-5	TRBV11-2	ASSLQNQPQH
TRBJ2-3	TRBV15	ATSRNTDTQY
TRBJ2-5	TRBV6-2/TRBV6-3	ASRYPGAQY
TRBJ2-7	TRBV20-1	SALSPSGLSYEQY
TRBJ2-1	TRBV7-9	ASSRRELGTNEQF
TRBJ2-7	TRBV27	ASRGIQGYEQY
TRBJ2-7	TRBV6-2/TRBV6-3	ASSNRPYEQY
TRBJ2-3	TRBV4-1	ASSQRQGTDTQY
TRBJ2-7	TRBV20-1	SARGPGGYEQY
TRBJ1-5	TRBV7-9	ASSTGGWNQPQH
TRBJ2-3	TRBV5-4	ASSIQGPASTDTQY
TRBJ2-2	TRBV11-2	ASSTYRGRPLNTGELF
TRBJ2-5	TRBV25-1	ASSEFAQGARETQY
TRBJ2-5	TRBV10-3	AISESTREGRETQY
TRBJ2-7	TRBV14	ASSLGLSVHEQY
TRBJ1-6	TRBV12-3/TRBV12-4	ASRLSTGDINSPLH
TRBJ2-1	TRBV12-3/TRBV12-4	ASSGRRINEQF
TRBJ2-5	TRBV2	ASSEFEGPPETQY
TRBJ1-1	TRBV12-3/TRBV12-4	ASTRGPTVEAF
TRBJ2-1	TRBV4-2	ASSTDRRIQF
TRBJ2-7	TRBV7-2	ASGLTYEQY
TRBJ2-7	TRBV28	ASSSVGGGYYEQY
TRBJ2-5	TRBV6-2/TRBV6-3	ASSRGTRETQY
TRBJ2-7	TRBV13	ASTTHGGSSYEQY